The 27 T cell receptor beta chains listed next were all sequenced from one sample in a study of OX40 agonist ivuxolimab in advanced cancers. Some clones are missing from TCRdb's copy, which holds only in-frame ones; the method was immunoSEQ multiplex PCR. Of 60,000 to 100,000 clones in the sample, just under 95% are singletons; the top ten hold around 10%. This material consisted of CD4+ or CD8+ T cells sorted from blood, taken in a trial of the OX40 agonist ivuxolimab. The origin of the receptors is an adult with an advanced solid tumor such as melanoma, head and neck, liver or kidney cancer.

The chain links TRBV15 to TRBJ2-7; D is ambiguous. In germline, CDR1 is LNHNV, CDR2 YYDKDF (reference sequence). This CDR3 comprises 16 residues. Trimming removed 2 bases from V and 0 bases from J, with 14 bases in between. The CDR3 nucleotides read TGTGCCACCAGCAGAATCCCGACCCCGAGCTCCTACGAGCAGTACTTC. This gives the protein CATSRIPTPSSYEQYF.

This sequence joins TRBV30 and TRBJ2-3; D remains ambiguous. Trimming took 1 base from V and 0 from J, leaving 8 bases between them. Germline assignment: CDR1 GTSNPN and CDR2 SVGIG (reference sequence). The CDR3 contains 14 residues. Written as DNA, the CDR3 is TGTGCCTGGAGTGGACCTTCAAGCACAGATACGCAGTATTTT. It encodes CAWSGPSSTDTQYF.

The rearrangement links TRBV5-4 to TRBJ1-1; 7 bases map to TRBD1. Germline CDR1 SGHNT, CDR2 YYREEE (reference sequence). The CDR3 is 15 amino acids. After removal of 4 bases from V and 0 bases from J, the junction contained 6 bases not matched to a gene. The CDR3 DNA reads TGTGCCAGCAGCACCTGGACAGGCGTGAACACTGAAGCTTTCTTT. Its translation is CASSTWTGVNTEAFF. Complete variable domain (other parts from reference TRBV5-4 and TRBJ1-1): ETGVTQSPTHLIKTRGQQVTLRCSSQSGHNTVSWYQQALGQGPQFIFQYYREEENGRGNFPPRFSGLQFPNYSSELNVNALELDDSALYLCASSTWTGVNTEAFFGQGTRLTVV.

The rearrangement joins TRBV7-6 to TRBJ1-1, with 7 positions matching TRBD1. The CDR3 loop spans 13 amino acids. V dropped 4 bases and J dropped 3; count of bases not matched to a gene: 2. From germline, CDR1 is SGHVS and CDR2 FNYEAQ. The CDR3 spells CASSSGTDTEAFF. The CDR3 region has the DNA TGTGCCAGCAGCTCGGGGACAGACACTGAAGCTTTCTTT.

The chain is built from TRBV12-5 and TRBJ1-5; tentative D call: TRBD1 (6 bases). Per the germline V gene, CDR1 is LGHNT and CDR2 is FRNRAP. V was shortened by 0 bases and J by 0 bases, with 21 bases between the two germline ends. The CDR3 loop spans 20 amino acids. This CDR3 reads CASGLVQGGGDFVSNQPQHF. The CDR3 nucleotides read TGTGCTAGTGGTTTGGTACAAGGGGGAGGAGATTTTGTTAGCAATCAGCCCCAGCATTTT.

The J gene is TRBJ2-7, the V gene TRBV4-2; 8 positions match TRBD2. V dropped 0 bases and J dropped 3; count of bases not matched to a gene: 4. The CDR3 contains 15 residues. CDR1 is LGHNA, CDR2 YNFKEQ, per germline. The CDR3 DNA follows: TGTGCCAGCAGCCAAGAGTCTAGCGGGTTCTACGAGCAGTACTTC. Its protein product is CASSQESSGFYEQYF.

J is TRBJ2-7 and V is TRBV29-1; D is unresolved. Trimming pared 0 bases from V and 2 bases from J, leaving 5 bases between. CDR1 is SQVTM, CDR2 ANQGSEA, per germline. There are 12 residues in the CDR3. CDR3 sequence reads: CSVEEGPYEQYF. DNA of the CDR3: TGCAGCGTTGAAGAGGGCCCCTACGAGCAGTACTTC.

The chain links TRBV11-2 to TRBJ2-7, with a weak D call TRBD2 (5 bases). Trimming pared 1 base from V and 3 bases from J, leaving 7 bases between. The CDR3 is 13 residues long. Germline loops: CDR1 SGHAT, CDR2 FQNNGV. The CDR3 is CASSLVSGYEQYF. The DNA for the CDR3 is TGTGCCAGCAGCTTAGTGAGCGGCTACGAGCAGTACTTC. Based on the CDR3 plus reference TRBV11-2 and TRBJ2-7, the full variable domain is EAGVAQSPRYKIIEKRQSVAFWCNPISGHATLYWYQQILGQGPKLLIQFQNNGVVDDSQLPKDRFSAERLKGVDSTLKIQPAKLEDSAVYLCASSLVSGYEQYFGPGTRLTVT.

The V gene is TRBV6-1, the J gene TRBJ1-4; D gene unclear. Looked up from germline, CDR1 is MNHNS and CDR2 is SASEGT. Between the trimmed V and J ends, which lost 2 bases and 8 bases, there was a span of 15 bases. The CDR3 totals 15 residues. CDR3 residues: CASSELVGIGEKLFF. DNA of the CDR3: TGTGCCAGCAGTGAATTGGTAGGGATAGGCGAAAAACTGTTTTTT.

The CDR3 reads CASSLGGAAEQYF. The CDR3, as DNA: TGTGCCAGCAGCTTGGGAGGGGCGGCCGAGCAGTACTTC. This chain connects TRBV7-9 to TRBJ2-7; 7 nucleotides align to TRBD2. After removal of 3 bases from V and 6 bases from J, the junction contained 5 bases not matched to a gene. Germline CDR1 SEHNR, CDR2 FQNEAQ (reference sequence). The CDR3 is made up of 13 amino acids.

This chain links TRBV6-1 with TRBJ2-3; possibly TRBD1 for D (6 bases). Per germline, CDR1 MNHNS and CDR2 SASEGT. Deletions cut 2 bases from V and 2 bases from J, with 11 bases between. The CDR3 has 15 residues. DNA for the CDR3: TGTGCCAGCAGTGAACCCGGACAGTTCACAGATACGCAGTATTTT. Protein: CASSEPGQFTDTQYF.

The chain carries TRBV6-5 and TRBJ1-2, with D maybe TRBD1 (5 bases). Germline assignment: CDR1 MNHEY and CDR2 SVGAGI. The CDR3 runs to 14 residues. The V gene lost 5 bases and the J gene lost 4 bases, with 14 bases spanning the gap. In DNA form, the CDR3 reads TGTGCCAGCAGTCAGGGTGCTCCGTCCTATGGCTACACCTTC. Translated, it gives CASSQGAPSYGYTF.

The rearrangement links TRBV7-9 to TRBJ2-1; 7 nucleotides agree with TRBD2. CDR3 length: 15 residues. The J segment lost 5 bases and the V segment lost 8 bases, leaving 12 bases of the junction unmatched. Germline V gene sequence: CDR1 SEHNR, CDR2 FQNEAQ (reference sequence). CDR3 sequence (DNA): TGTGCCAGCTCCTACCTGGGAGGGAATGACAATGAGCAGTTCTTC. The encoded protein is CASSYLGGNDNEQFF.

This chain links TRBV5-1 with TRBJ2-1; 8 bases are shared with TRBD2. Germline values: CDR1 SGHRS, CDR2 YFSETQ. This CDR3 is 14 amino acids long. V trimming: 3 bases; J trimming: 9 bases; junction bases outside the gene matches: 8. This chain's CDR3 is CASSSNIGGVEQFF. The CDR3 coding sequence is TGCGCCAGCAGCTCGAACATCGGGGGGGTTGAGCAGTTCTTC.

In its sample, this clone was seen once. The chain carries TRBV4-1 and TRBJ1-2; D possibly corresponds to TRBD1 (5 bases). Trimming took 0 bases from V and 6 from J, leaving 14 bases between them. The CDR3 has 15 amino acids. Germline CDR1 is MGHRA and CDR2 is YSYEKL. The CDR3 is CASSQERQGWDGYTF. CDR3 sequence (DNA): TGCGCCAGCAGCCAAGAGCGGCAGGGTTGGGATGGCTACACCTTC.

This chain connects TRBV30 to TRBJ2-1; D is unresolved. V shed 5 bases and J shed 0 bases, with 14 bases lying between them. This CDR3 is built from 15 residues. Germline V gene sequence: CDR1 GTSNPN, CDR2 SVGIG (reference sequence). The CDR3 spells CAWGVAIGSYNEQFF. The CDR3 coding sequence is TGTGCCTGGGGGGTAGCCATCGGCTCCTACAATGAGCAGTTCTTC. Using reference TRBV30 and TRBJ2-1 for the parts outside the CDR3, the full variable domain is SQTIHQWPATLVQPVGSPLSLECTVEGTSNPNLYWYRQAAGRGLQLLFYSVGIGQISSEVPQNLSASRPQDRQFILSSKKLLLSDSGFYLCAWGVAIGSYNEQFFGPGTRLTVL.

The chain has TRBV6-1 and TRBJ1-1; perhaps TRBD1 as D (5 bases). The V gene lost 0 bases and the J gene lost 0 bases, with 8 bases spanning the gap. Looked up from germline, CDR1 is MNHNS and CDR2 is SASEGT. The CDR3 is 15 amino acids. CDR3: CASSEARGMNTEAFF. The CDR3 DNA is TGTGCCAGCAGTGAAGCTAGGGGAATGAACACTGAAGCTTTCTTT.

This chain links TRBV18 with TRBJ1-4; possible D gene TRBD1, 6 bases. CDR3 length equals 13 residues. V lost 5 bases and J lost 8, with 12 bases in between. Per the germline V gene, CDR1 is KGHSH and CDR2 is LQKENI. The CDR3 sequence: CASSGQGREKLFF. CDR3 DNA sequence: TGTGCCAGCTCAGGGCAGGGGAGAGAAAAACTGTTTTTT.

The V and J genes are TRBV25-1 and TRBJ1-5, with a weak D call TRBD1 (6 bases). CDR3 length: 13 residues. Between the trimmed V and J ends, which lost 4 bases and 7 bases, there was a span of 11 bases. Germline CDR1 reads MGHDK; CDR2 reads SYGVNS. CDR3 bases: TGTGCCAGCAGTGGAGGGGGGGCCCAGCCCCAGCATTTT. It translates to CASSGGGAQPQHF.

This clone was counted once. The chain combines TRBV13 with TRBJ2-7, with 7 bases that match TRBD2. The CDR3 is made up of 16 amino acids. Losses at the gene ends were 1 base for V and 2 bases for J; bases not matched to a gene: 8. CDR1 is PRHDT and CDR2 is FYEKMQ in the germline V gene (reference sequence). CDR3 sequence (DNA): TGTGCCAGCAGCTTAGCTTTACACGGACTAGCCTACGAGCAGTACTTC. Translating gives CASSLALHGLAYEQYF. The complete variable domain, with remaining parts taken from reference TRBV13 and TRBJ2-7, reads AAGVIQSPRHLIKEKRETATLKCYPIPRHDTVYWYQQGPGQDPQFLISFYEKMQSDKGSIPDRFSAQQFSDYHSELNMSSLELGDSALYFCASSLALHGLAYEQYFGPGTRLTVT.

The V gene is TRBV5-6, the J gene TRBJ2-5, with D perhaps TRBD1 or TRBD2 (5 bases each). The CDR3 length is 12 residues. Germline CDR1 and CDR2: SGHDT and YYEEEE. Trimming cost V 4 bases and J 5 bases, with 9 bases left between them. CDR3 coding DNA: TGTGCCAGCAGCCGGGACCGGGAGACCCAGTACTTC. Protein product: CASSRDRETQYF.

This clone appeared a single time. The chain combines TRBV7-8 with TRBJ2-7; D may be TRBD1 (7 bases). The V gene lost 5 bases and the J gene lost 4 bases, with 12 bases spanning the gap. CDR1 and CDR2 (germline): SGHVS, FQNEAQ. The CDR3 sequence is 13 residues long. CDR3 nucleotides: TGTGCCAGCAGCGGAGGGACAGAGTACGAGCAGTACTTC. Translating gives CASSGGTEYEQYF.

This chain joins TRBV4-1 and TRBJ2-5; weak D call: TRBD1 (6 bases). CDR3 size: 16 residues. CDR1 is MGHRA and CDR2 is YSYEKL in the germline V gene. V was pared by 0 bases and J by 2 bases, with 13 bases between. CDR3 sequence: CASSQDNRDTQETQYF. CDR3 sequence (DNA): TGCGCCAGCAGCCAAGATAACAGGGACACACAAGAGACCCAGTACTTC.

This sequence joins TRBV27 and TRBJ1-1; TRBD1 agrees at 8 bases. The germline V gene has CDR1 MNHEY and CDR2 SMNVEV (reference sequence). This CDR3 region has 14 residues. Trimming cost V 5 bases and J 5 bases; bases outside gene matches: 7. CDR3 loop: CASSPGTGITEAFF. CDR3 sequence (DNA): TGTGCCAGCAGTCCCGGGACAGGAATAACTGAAGCTTTCTTT.

The chain couples TRBV7-2 to TRBJ2-1; D ambiguous. V lost 4 bases and J 0 bases, leaving 13 bases between the germline ends. CDR3 length: 16 amino acids. Germline CDR1 reads SGHTA; CDR2 reads FQGNSA. In nucleotides, the CDR3 is TGTGCCAGCAGCTCAAGCGACTTCGGCTCCTACAATGAGCAGTTCTTC. Translating gives CASSSSDFGSYNEQFF.

V is TRBV5-6 and J is TRBJ1-4; 10 bases agree with TRBD1. With 2 bases clipped from V and 7 bases from J, the junction kept 5 bases outside the gene matches. Germline CDR1 SGHDT, CDR2 YYEEEE. The CDR3 consists of 15 residues. CDR3 amino acids: CASSFGTGDSEKLFF. In DNA, the CDR3 is TGTGCCAGCAGCTTTGGGACAGGGGATAGTGAAAAACTGTTTTTT.

This CDR3 is CASSQDHRGGTGELFF. Here the CDR3 DNA reads TGTGCCAGCAGCCAAGATCACAGGGGGGGCACCGGGGAGCTGTTTTTT. The chain combines TRBV4-2 with TRBJ2-2; D might be TRBD1 (8 bases). Germline V gene sequence: CDR1 LGHNA, CDR2 YNFKEQ. The V end was cut by 0 bases, the J end by 4 bases, with 12 bases between. The CDR3 consists of 16 residues.